These 5 T cell receptor beta chains originate from one sample sequenced in a study of blood T cells in healthy people across ages (dated by TCRdb to the mid-2010s). Library creation used 5' RACE. Sequenced on an Illumina HiSeq 2500. A second 7 to 11 cycle PCR used a sample-barcoded 5' primer and a J-beta primer mix. TCRdb trimmed the raw reads at Q25, called clones with MiXCR and kept productive beta chains. Rows are combined by CDR3 protein, so each entry shows the most common genes and DNA. Within this sample are approximately 1,100,000 distinct CDR3 sequences, with less than 50% of them counted one time only. The top ten constitute around 18% of the sample. The sequencing input was blood. All receptors derive from a woman aged 60-75 years in good health.

This rearrangement joins TRBV10-3 to TRBJ2-5; 10 bases are shared with TRBD1. CDR3 length: 15 residues. The J segment lost 8 bases and the V segment lost 0 bases, leaving 6 bases of the junction unmatched. CDR1 ENHRY and CDR2 SYGVKD come from the germline V gene. CDR3 loop: CAISESGQGGDTQYF. The CDR3 bases are TGTGCCATCAGTGAGTCCGGACAGGGGGGTGATACCCAGTACTTC.

The chain combines TRBV7-6 with TRBJ2-5; D is perhaps TRBD2 (6 bases). The length of the CDR3 is 16 residues. CDR1 SGHVS and CDR2 FNYEAQ come from the germline V gene. The V end lost 7 bases, the J end lost 5 bases, and 23 bases lay between the germline ends. CDR3 in amino acids: CASTAVGTGSPETQYF. The CDR3 nucleotides read TGTGCCAGCACCGCGGTTGGAACCGGGAGCCCTGAGACCCAGTACTTC.

The chain combines TRBV6-6 with TRBJ2-3, with 8 nucleotides matching TRBD2. The CDR3 has 17 residues. CDR1 and CDR2 from the germline V gene are MNHNY and SVGAGI (reference sequence). The junction had 7 bases not matched to a gene; V was cut back by 0 bases and J by 2 bases. As DNA, the CDR3 is TGTGCCAGCAGTTACTCGAGACTAGCGCCCCCCACAGATACGCAGTATTTT. Amino acid sequence: CASSYSRLAPPTDTQYF.

The chain combines TRBV6-5 with TRBJ2-7, with 8 bases fitting TRBD2. CDR1 and CDR2 from the germline V gene are MNHEY and SVGAGI. V lost 6 bases, J lost 2 bases, and 9 bases stayed unmatched. The CDR3 has 15 amino acids. Here the CDR3 DNA reads TGTGCCAGCAGCCCCGGGAGGGCTGGACCCTACGAGCAGTACTTC. This encodes CASSPGRAGPYEQYF.

The CDR3: CASGVSGREGVSYEQYF. Here the CDR3 DNA reads TGTGCCAGCGGGGTTAGCGGGAGAGAGGGAGTCTCCTACGAGCAGTACTTC. V usage is TRBV6-6 and J usage is TRBJ2-7; TRBD2 matches 9 bases. CDR3 length equals 17 residues. CDR1 MNHNY and CDR2 SVGAGI come from the germline V gene (reference sequence). With 8 bases clipped from V and 0 bases from J, the junction kept 14 bases outside the gene matches.